This T cell receptor (beta chain) came from a study of blood T cell repertoires in COVID-19. V was trimmed by 5 bases and J by 2 bases, leaving 15 bases between them. In germline, CDR1 is SGHNT, CDR2 YENEEA. CDR3 length equals 16 residues. Assay: immunoSEQ multiplex PCR; the TCRdb copy retains only in-frame clones and omits some. The sample includes 68,000 or so clones, more than 70% seen only once; the top ten take 5% to 7%. The clonotype originates from a woman aged 70 to 79 with acute or convalescent COVID-19. J is TRBJ2-2 and V is TRBV11-3, with a possible D match to TRBD1 (6 bases). Sequencing used peripheral blood. As DNA, the CDR3 is TGTGCCAGCAGCCCACCACGACAGGTTAACACCGGGGAGCTGTTTTTT. It is translated as CASSPPRQVNTGELFF.